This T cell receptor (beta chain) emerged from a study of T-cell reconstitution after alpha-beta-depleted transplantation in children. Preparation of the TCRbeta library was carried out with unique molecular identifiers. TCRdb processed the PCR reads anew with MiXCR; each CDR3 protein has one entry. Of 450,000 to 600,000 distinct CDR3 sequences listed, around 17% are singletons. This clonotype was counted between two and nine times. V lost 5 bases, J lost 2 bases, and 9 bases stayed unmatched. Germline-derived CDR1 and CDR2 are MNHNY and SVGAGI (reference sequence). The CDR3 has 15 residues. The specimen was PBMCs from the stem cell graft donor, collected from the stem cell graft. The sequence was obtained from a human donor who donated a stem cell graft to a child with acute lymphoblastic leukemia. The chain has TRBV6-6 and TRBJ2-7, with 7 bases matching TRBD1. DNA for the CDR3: TGTGCCAGCAGTCGGCCGAGGACAGGTACCTACGAGCAGTACTTC. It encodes CASSRPRTGTYEQYF.